The 22 T cell receptor beta chains reported below all come from one sample, sequenced in a study of response to subunit inactivated influenza vaccine. TCRdb processed the RT-PCR reads anew with MiXCR; each CDR3 protein has one entry. The sample yields 530,000 or so distinct CDR3 sequences, around 15% seen once. This specimen consisted of PBMCs from blood, obtained less than 13 days after vaccination. These receptors were collected from a man aged 45 to 65 who received an inactivated influenza vaccine.

This clonotype was observed many times. This rearrangement joins TRBV12-3 or TRBV12-4 to TRBJ2-7, with TRBD1 identical over 10 bases. This CDR3 spans 16 amino acids. Unmatched junction bases numbered 8, after V lost 6 bases and J lost 0 bases. The CDR3 DNA sequence: TGTGCCAGCAGCCCCGAGGGACAGGGGATCTCCTACGAGCAGTACTTC. It yields the protein CASSPEGQGISYEQYF.

The chain links TRBV7-2 to TRBJ2-1; D remains ambiguous. The CDR3 is 12 residues long. The germline CDR1 and CDR2 sequences are SGHTA and FQGNSA. Trimming removed 2 bases at V and 8 bases at J, with 7 bases between. DNA of the CDR3: TGTGCCAGCAGCTTAAGTGATTATGAGCAGTTCTTC. This encodes CASSLSDYEQFF.

This clonotype was seen at least ten times. V is TRBV12-3 or TRBV12-4 and J is TRBJ2-1; TRBD1 is a possible D gene (5 bases). The V gene lost 5 bases and the J gene lost 8 bases, with 10 bases spanning the gap. The CDR3 runs to 12 residues. The CDR3 sequence is CASSTPGYEQFF. Here the CDR3 DNA reads TGTGCCAGCAGTACACCAGGGTATGAGCAGTTCTTC.

The chain recombines TRBV4-2 with TRBJ2-2, with 9 bases that match TRBD1. After removal of 5 bases from V and 4 bases from J, the junction contained 8 bases not matched to a gene. This CDR3 is built from 16 residues. Germline V gene lookup returns CDR1 LGHNA and CDR2 YNFKEQ. DNA of the CDR3: TGTGCCAGCAGCTCATCGGGACAGGGTGGCACCGGGGAGCTGTTTTTT. Translating gives CASSSSGQGGTGELFF.

This clonotype has a single count. The junction shows a germline mismatch at one end, possibly a read error. This chain connects TRBV20-1 to TRBJ2-5; 7 bases agree with TRBD2. The CDR3 length is 13 residues. The germline V gene has CDR1 DFQATT and CDR2 SNEGSKA (reference sequence). CDR3 sequence reads: CCARTGGQETQYF. CDR3 DNA: TGCTGTGCTAGAACGGGAGGACAAGAGACCCAGTACTTC.

V is TRBV10-3 and J is TRBJ2-3, with TRBD2 identical over 12 bases. With V trimmed by 6 bases and J by 7 bases, 2 bases remained unmatched. The germline V gene has CDR1 ENHRY and CDR2 SYGVKD. CDR3 length: 13 residues. The CDR3 sequence is CAIRGTSGYTQYF. CDR3 in DNA: TGTGCCATCAGGGGGACTAGCGGGTATACGCAGTATTTT.

There are many counts of this clonotype. The chain carries TRBV24-1 and TRBJ1-2; the D is unclear. Germline CDR1 KGHDR, CDR2 SFDVKD. The CDR3 totals 14 residues. V dropped 4 bases and J dropped 3 bases, with 11 bases sitting between them. CDR3 nucleotides: TGTGCCACCAGTGACTTCGCCCAGGACTATGGCTACACCTTC. Residues: CATSDFAQDYGYTF.

V is TRBV15 and J is TRBJ2-7; no firm D call. This CDR3 is built from 13 residues. Trimming cost V 0 bases and J 3 bases, with 6 bases left between them. From germline, CDR1 is LNHNV and CDR2 YYDKDF (reference sequence). The CDR3 coding sequence is TGTGCCACCAGCAGAGATGGAGTCTACGAGCAGTACTTC. It specifies CATSRDGVYEQYF.

This clonotype has at least ten counts. CDR3 protein: CASSLAFRTGADTEAFF. CDR3 coding DNA: TGCGCCAGCAGCTTGGCCTTTCGGACAGGGGCCGACACTGAAGCTTTCTTT. The chain couples TRBV5-1 to TRBJ1-1, with 9 bases matching TRBD1. Per the germline V gene, CDR1 is SGHRS and CDR2 is YFSETQ. V was pared by 0 bases and J by 3 bases, with 9 bases of the junction left unmatched. The CDR3 is 17 amino acids.

The chain is built from TRBV20-1 and TRBJ2-1; tentatively, D is TRBD1 or TRBD2 (5 bases each). The germline V gene has CDR1 DFQATT and CDR2 SNEGSKA (reference sequence). The V end was cut by 6 bases, the J end by 9 bases, with 12 bases between. The CDR3 covers 11 residues. Written as DNA, the CDR3 is TGCAGTGCCCAGAGGGGCGTTGAGCAGTTCTTC. This encodes CSAQRGVEQFF.

This clonotype appeared a few times. The DNA for the CDR3 is TGTGCCAGTAGTCCTTCCGGGACTCGGAGGGAAAAACTGTTTTTT. Its protein product is CASSPSGTRREKLFF. This chain links TRBV19 with TRBJ1-4; the D gene is possibly TRBD1 (5 bases). V was clipped by 5 bases and J by 8 bases, with 18 bases between them. From germline, CDR1 is LNHDA and CDR2 SQIVND (reference sequence). The CDR3 has 15 residues.

The sample holds a few counts of this clonotype. V and J are TRBV5-1 and TRBJ1-4; D remains unclear. There are 15 residues in the CDR3. Per the germline V gene, CDR1 is SGHRS and CDR2 is YFSETQ. Trimming took off 0 bases at V and 8 bases at J, with 14 bases between the two ends. CDR3 protein: CASSLAGPDSEKLFF. The CDR3, as DNA: TGCGCCAGCAGCTTGGCAGGACCCGACTCGGAAAAACTGTTTTTT.

This chain connects TRBV5-1 to TRBJ2-7; D not resolved. The germline gives CDR1 SGHRS, CDR2 YFSETQ. Between the trimmed V and J ends, which lost 8 bases and 6 bases, there was a span of 12 bases. The length of the CDR3 is 11 residues. The CDR3 DNA follows: TGCGCCAGTCACGCGGAAGGCGAGCAGTACTTC. Translated: CASHAEGEQYF.

The rearrangement uses TRBV4-3 and TRBJ1-1; 7 bases map to TRBD1. The CDR3 extends over 15 amino acids. Germline trimming cut 0 bases from V and 4 bases from J; bases unmatched to any gene: 5. Germline V gives CDR1 LGHNA, CDR2 YSLEER. CDR3 coding DNA: TGCGCCAGCAGCCAAGATATCGCAGGGGGCACTGAAGCTTTCTTT. Amino acid sequence: CASSQDIAGGTEAFF.

The gene calls are TRBV12-3 or TRBV12-4 and TRBJ2-5; D call uncertain. Deletions cut 6 bases from V and 0 bases from J, with 8 bases between. There are 13 residues in the CDR3. CDR3 DNA sequence: TGTGCCAGCAGCGACCAGTACCAAGAGACCCAGTACTTC. This encodes CASSDQYQETQYF.

The V call is TRBV19, the J call TRBJ2-5, with 13 bases aligning to TRBD2. Germline CDR1 is LNHDA and CDR2 is SQIVND (reference sequence). V lost 3 bases and J lost 3; bases outside the gene matches: 4. This CDR3 has 16 residues. The CDR3, as DNA: TGTGCCAGTAGTATGATGACTAGCGGGGGGAAAGAGACCCAGTACTTC. Protein sequence: CASSMMTSGGKETQYF.

There are a few counts of this clonotype. The chain has TRBV12-3 or TRBV12-4 and TRBJ1-1; 8 nucleotides line up with TRBD1. The CDR3 is 14 amino acids. J lost 5 bases, V lost 4 bases, and 6 bases had no gene match. The CDR3 nucleotides are TGTGCCAGCAGTTCGACAGGGGTCGGGACTGAAGCTTTCTTT. This encodes CASSSTGVGTEAFF.

The chain joins TRBV29-1 to TRBJ1-4; D uncertain. In germline, CDR1 is SQVTM, CDR2 ANQGSEA. The CDR3 is 13 residues long. V gave up 6 bases and J gave up 6 bases, with 14 bases separating them. The CDR3 here is CSVGSRRDEKLFF. CDR3 nucleotide sequence: TGCAGCGTCGGGAGTAGGCGTGATGAAAAACTGTTTTTT.

This chain connects TRBV30 to TRBJ2-2; D unclear. CDR3 length equals 13 residues. Deletions cut 0 bases from V and 4 bases from J, with 6 bases between. The V gene's germline CDR1 is GTSNPN and CDR2 SVGIG (reference sequence). The CDR3 loop reads CAWSVPGTGELFF. The CDR3 DNA reads TGTGCCTGGAGTGTACCGGGCACCGGGGAGCTGTTTTTT.

V gene TRBV5-1 combines with J gene TRBJ2-3, with D perhaps TRBD2 (6 bases). Trimming stripped 3 bases from V and 2 bases from J, with 13 bases between. CDR3 length: 15 residues. The germline V gene encodes CDR1 SGHRS and CDR2 YFSETQ. The CDR3 DNA reads TGCGCCAGCAGCTCCACGCGGGGAACCACAGATACGCAGTATTTT. Translated: CASSSTRGTTDTQYF.

This clonotype was seen at least ten times. The gene calls are TRBV10-3 and TRBJ1-6, with a tentative D call TRBD1 (6 bases). The CDR3 contains 13 residues. Trimming shortened V by 3 bases and J by 10 bases, and 10 bases separated the two germline ends. CDR1 and CDR2 from the germline V gene are ENHRY and SYGVKD. CDR3 nucleotides: TGTGCCATCAGTGAACGGACAGAATCACCCCTCCACTTT. Its translation is CAISERTESPLHF.

This clonotype came up a few times. The V call is TRBV6-2 or TRBV6-3, the J call TRBJ2-7; D ambiguous. Germline V gene lookup returns CDR1 MNHEY and CDR2 SVGEGT. The CDR3 has 15 amino acids. V shed 6 bases and J shed 3 bases, with 18 bases lying between them. The CDR3 sequence: CASRPGRIQIYEQYF. CDR3 in DNA: TGTGCCAGCAGACCCGGACGGATTCAAATCTACGAGCAGTACTTC.